Below are 22 T cell receptor beta chains sequenced from a single sample in a study of tumor-infiltrating lymphocytes in primary liver carcinoma. A constant-region primer served to make TCR beta cDNA from around 500 ng total RNA. Libraries covering TCR beta were generated through three nested multiplex PCR rounds (using a slightly modified ARM-PCR). With TRBV1-TRBV30 forward primers and a C-beta reverse primer, the first two PCR rounds were run for roughly 10 cycles each. TCRdb analysed the multiplex PCR reads with MiXCR anew, one entry per CDR3 protein. The sample has fewer than 200,000 distinct CDR3 sequences; about 85% are singletons. Both RNA and DNA were isolated together from about 19-30 mg of bulk tissue that had not been sorted. Sequenced: tumor tissue from primary liver carcinoma. These receptors all stem from a man in his forties with primary liver carcinoma and hepatitis B virus infection.

V and J are TRBV12-3 or TRBV12-4 and TRBJ1-2; TRBD1 might be the D (6 bases). The length of the CDR3 is 17 residues. The germline V and J ends were trimmed by 6 bases and 2 bases, with 22 bases remaining between them. The DNA for the CDR3 is TGTGCCAGCAGGAGCGCTATTTGGGACACAACCAACTATGGCTACACCTTC. It yields the protein CASRSAIWDTTNYGYTF.

This sequence joins TRBV5-1 and TRBJ2-7; D gene unclear. Germline CDR1 is SGHRS and CDR2 is YFSETQ. Trimming took off 10 bases at V and 4 bases at J, with 18 bases between the two ends. The CDR3 sequence is 13 residues long. The CDR3 bases are TGCGCCGAAACCGGGCACTCCGCATACGAGCAGTACTTC. It translates to CAETGHSAYEQYF.

Regarding this clonotype: Germline is not matched at one junction end, which may reflect a read error. V is TRBV11-1 and J is TRBJ2-3; no clear D. The germline CDR1 and CDR2 sequences are SGHAT and FQDESV (reference sequence). This CDR3 region has 13 residues. CDR3 DNA sequence: TGTGCCAGAAGCTTTATTGGTGCAGATACACAGTGTTTT. This codes for CARSFIGADTQCF.

The rearrangement links TRBV11-2 to TRBJ1-2, with D hard to call. CDR1 SGHAT and CDR2 FQNNGV come from the germline V gene. This CDR3 has 13 residues. Deletions cut 10 bases from V and 4 bases from J, with 16 bases between. The CDR3 DNA reads TGTGCCAACAGTTTGGGCAAGGGCTATGGCTACACCTTC. Translation gives CANSLGKGYGYTF. Full variable domain (rest looked up from reference TRBV11-2 and TRBJ1-2): EAGVAQSPRYKIIEKRQSVAFWCNPISGHATLYWYQQILGQGPKLLIQFQNNGVVDDSQLPKDRFSAERLKGVDSTLKIQPAKLEDSAVYLCANSLGKGYGYTFGSGTRLTVV.

In the case of this clonotype: At one boundary the junction diverges from the germline segment, which might be a read error. The rearrangement links TRBV4-2 to TRBJ2-1; 8 bases are shared with TRBD2. Germline lookup yields CDR1 LGHNA and CDR2 YNFKEQ. This CDR3 is 15 amino acids long. CDR3 sequence (DNA): TGTGCCATCAGCCAAGAACAGCAGCGGGAGTACGGGCTGTTCTTC. Protein product: CAISQEQQREYGLFF.

The chain is built from TRBV12-3 or TRBV12-4 and TRBJ2-7; TRBD1 or TRBD2 may be the D gene (6 bases each). The CDR3 is made up of 15 amino acids. Trimming took off 4 bases at V and 3 bases at J, with 16 bases between the two ends. The chain's CDR3 is CASSSPFGGGYEQYF. The CDR3 nucleotides read TGTGCCAGCAGTTCTCCATTTGGAGGGGGCTACGAGCAGTACTTC.

The V call is TRBV20-1, the J call TRBJ1-3; no clear D gene. Between the trimmed V and J ends, which lost 2 bases and 3 bases, there was a span of 20 bases. The CDR3 covers 17 residues. Germline-derived CDR1 and CDR2 are DFQATT and SNEGSKA (reference sequence). The CDR3 bases are TGCAGTGCTAGAAATAGTACCCGGGGAGATTTTGGAAACACCATATATTTT. This encodes CSARNSTRGDFGNTIYF.

Concerning this clonotype: One end of the junction fails to match germline, which may point to a read error. J is TRBJ2-7 and V is TRBV29-1; TRBD1 aligns across 7 bases. The length of the CDR3 is 16 residues. CDR1 SQVTM and CDR2 ANQGSEA come from the germline V gene. CDR3 region: CGVDRSGTVGSYVQYF. The DNA for the CDR3 is TGCGGCGTCGACCGGTCGGGGACAGTGGGAAGCTACGTGCAGTACTTC.

Details on this clonotype: One end of the junction does not line up with germline, which may come from a read error. The CDR3 DNA reads TGTGCCAGCAGTGAGGGTAGCGGTATGACCGAGTACTTC. It yields the protein CASSEGSGMTEYF. The rearrangement joins TRBV6-4 to TRBJ2-5, with TRBD2 as a possible D gene (6 bases). This CDR3 is 13 amino acids long. Germline V lookup: CDR1 MRHNA, CDR2 SNTAGT.

Points on this clonotype: The conserved final phenylalanine or tryptophan is absent from the CDR3, which likely points to a read error. CDR3 coding DNA: TGTGCCTGGAGTGTTGCCGGAAATCAACCCCAGCATTAT. Protein sequence: CAWSVAGNQPQHY. V gene TRBV30 combines with J gene TRBJ1-5; no clear D. Germline loops: CDR1 GTSNPN, CDR2 SVGIG (reference sequence). The CDR3 extends over 13 amino acids.

This chain joins TRBV4-1 and TRBJ1-3; D unclear. The CDR3 has 16 residues. V lost 6 bases and J lost 0, with 15 bases in between. Germline V gene data show CDR1 as MGHRA and CDR2 as YSYEKL. For the CDR3, the DNA is TGCGCCAGCAGGCTCAATATAATCACCTCTGGAAACACCATATATTTT. Residues: CASRLNIITSGNTIYF.

As regards this clonotype: A much larger clone is a single base away; this may be a read error. V gene TRBV5-1 combines with J gene TRBJ2-5; TRBD2 matches at 13 bases. In germline, CDR1 is SGHRS, CDR2 YFSETQ. This CDR3 region has 17 residues. CDR3 coding DNA: TGCGCCAGCGGCTTAATGACTAGCGGGAGGCCAGGAGAGACCCAGTACTTC. The encoded protein is CASGLMTSGRPGETQYF.

Of note for this clonotype: Its ends do not fully match the called genes, so a read error is possible. J is TRBJ2-2 and V is TRBV5-6; D gene unclear. The CDR3 loop spans 20 amino acids. Per germline, CDR1 SGHDT and CDR2 YYEEEE. The CDR3: CASSLVISGGIHTNTRELFF. In nucleotides, the CDR3 is TGTGCCAGCAGCTTAGTAATCAGTGGTGGGATCCATACGAACACCAGGGAGCTGTTTTTT.

For this clonotype: One end of the junction fails to match germline, which may point to a read error. The chain employs TRBV5-1 and TRBJ2-3, with D perhaps matching TRBD1 or TRBD2 (5 bases each). From germline, CDR1 is SGHRS and CDR2 YFSETQ. This CDR3 contains 15 residues. In nucleotides, the CDR3 is TGCGCCAGCAGCTCCGCAGGGAGCTGGACACATACACAGTATTTT. Its protein product is CASSSAGSWTHTQYF. The full variable domain, completed using reference TRBV5-1 and TRBJ2-3, is KAGVTQTPRYLIKTRGQQVTLSCSPISGHRSVSWYQQTPGQGLQFLFEYFSETQRNKGNFPGRFSGRQFSNSRSEMNVSTLELGDSALYLCASSSAGSWTHTQYFGPGTRLTVL.

A word on this clonotype: Here the CDR3 omits its conserved ending phenylalanine or tryptophan, so a read error is the likely source. The chain uses TRBV5-5 and TRBJ2-3, with D perhaps assigned TRBD1 or TRBD2 (5 bases each). Per germline, CDR1 SGHKS and CDR2 YYEKEE (reference sequence). This CDR3 is built from 15 residues. V was shortened by 4 bases and J by 6 bases, with 18 bases between the two germline ends. CDR3 loop: CASSMVVRELDTQYR. CDR3 bases: TGTGCCAGCAGCATGGTTGTCAGGGAGCTGGATACGCAGTATCGT.

The gene calls are TRBV7-9 and TRBJ2-3, with TRBD2 matching over 12 bases. The CDR3 length is 15 residues. From germline, CDR1 is SEHNR and CDR2 FQNEAQ (reference sequence). V lost 7 bases, J lost 4 bases, and 6 bases stayed unmatched. The CDR3 loop reads CASILSSGRADTQYF. CDR3 DNA sequence: TGTGCCAGCATCCTCTCTAGCGGGAGGGCAGATACGCAGTATTTT.

DNA of the CDR3: TGTGCCAGCGCTCGAGTACAGTCCCAAGAGACCCAGTACTTC. Translation: CASARVQSQETQYF. The gene calls are TRBV12-3 or TRBV12-4 and TRBJ2-5, with D unresolved. V lost 8 bases to trimming and J lost 1 base, with 14 bases between them. The CDR3 length is 14 residues.

Turning to this clonotype: No conserved phenylalanine or tryptophan ends this CDR3, so it is likely a read error. This sequence joins TRBV11-2 and TRBJ2-7; 7 bases agree with TRBD1. Germline CDR1 reads SGHAT; CDR2 reads FQNNGV. This CDR3 has 15 residues. Trimming at V came to 5 bases and at J to 5 bases, leaving 12 bases not matched to a gene. The CDR3 bases are TGTGCCAGCAGCATACGATGTACAGGGGAAAACGAGCAGTACTTG. Residues: CASSIRCTGENEQYL.

This clonotype was seen a few times. One end of the junction fails to match germline, which may point to a read error. The CDR3, as DNA: TGTGCCAGCAGTCTCGTCGGTGGGGGTTACAATAAGCAGTTCTTC. This encodes CASSLVGGGYNKQFF. V is TRBV5-4 and J is TRBJ2-1; D possibly uses TRBD1 or TRBD2 (5 bases each). The CDR3 sequence is 15 residues long. Per germline, CDR1 SGHNT and CDR2 YYREEE (reference sequence).

On this clonotype: One junction end disagrees with the germline gene, perhaps due to a read error. The CDR3 here is CSAQLGGTDMQYF. DNA of the CDR3: TGCAGCGCCCAGCTGGGGGGCACAGATATGCAGTATTTT. This chain connects TRBV29-1 to TRBJ2-3; D may be TRBD1 or TRBD2 (6 bases each). The CDR3 spans 13 residues. Germline V gene sequence: CDR1 SQVTM, CDR2 ANQGSEA.

This clonotype was recorded once. This sequence may be a read error, since a much larger clone differs from it by one base. The CDR3 is CAISIPKAGAYEQYF. CDR3 bases: TGTGCCATCAGTATACCCAAAGCGGGAGCCTACGAGCAGTACTTC. The chain uses TRBV28 and TRBJ2-7; TRBD2 matches at 8 bases. The CDR3 has 15 amino acids. Germline lookup yields CDR1 MDHEN and CDR2 SYDVKM.

In regard to this clonotype: A read error may account for a junction end that differs from germline. The chain recombines TRBV5-4 with TRBJ2-2, with 8 nucleotides matching TRBD2. Germline lookup yields CDR1 SGHNT and CDR2 YYREEE (reference sequence). The CDR3 runs to 16 residues. DNA of the CDR3: TGTGTCAGCAGCTTGGTAAGCGGGAGCAACACCGGGGAGCTGTTTTTT. Residues: CVSSLVSGSNTGELFF.